The T cell receptor (beta chain) described here comes from a study of cytomegalovirus exposure and HLA in healthy donors. Study-level results: In an earlier analysis, productive rearrangement rates for most beta V segments clustered near 90% or 30%. Presence/absence analyses took donor sequencing depth as roughly uniform. Rare TCR sequences predominated, though certain public TCRs were found in many donors.

Turning to this clone: Its antigen is unidentified.

The PCR made use of 60 Vbeta and 13 Jbeta primers. The table came from immunoSEQ multiplex PCR; TCRdb's copy has only in-frame clones and leaves some out. The table includes about 220,000 clones, approximately 88% detected once. Germline lookup yields CDR1 MNHNY and CDR2 SVGAGI (reference sequence). The CDR3 has 15 residues. V lost 6 bases and J lost 1; bases outside the gene matches: 8. Sequencing used PBMCs. The receptor's source is a boy younger than 10 in good health and CMV-seronegative. The chain uses TRBV6-6 and TRBJ1-1, with 7 bases lining up with TRBD1. This CDR3 reads CASRGPGQTNTEAFF. Here the CDR3 DNA reads TGTGCCAGCAGGGGGCCGGGACAGACGAACACTGAAGCTTTCTTT.